Listed below are T cell receptor beta chains from one sample, sequenced in a study of blood T cell repertoires in COVID-19. The repertoire was sequenced with immunoSEQ multiplex PCR; TCRdb's copy has only in-frame clones and lacks some. The sample has 170,000 or so clones; more than 85% are singletons. Sequences were obtained from PBMCs or T cells enriched from blood (not recorded which). These TCRs come from a woman between 50 and 59 years old who had recovered from COVID-19. The CDR3 runs from the conserved cysteine through the conserved F or W. Fields, in order: D gene, V gene, J gene, CDR3 protein, CDR3 DNA. A D gene is named only where the DNA matches it firmly.

TRBD1	TRBV28	TRBJ2-1	CASMTGGVTNEQFF	TGTGCCAGCATGACAGGGGGCGTAACCAATGAGCAGTTCTTC
NA	TRBV6-2/TRBV6-3	TRBJ1-1	CASSRTGEAFF	TGTGCCAGCAGCAGAACAGGGGAAGCTTTCTTT
NA	TRBV7-7	TRBJ1-1	CASSLSENTEAFF	TGTGCTAGCAGCCTTTCAGAGAACACTGAAGCTTTCTTT
TRBD2	TRBV6-2/TRBV6-3	TRBJ2-1	CASSREGLAGGEQFF	TGTGCCAGCAGCCGGGAGGGACTAGCGGGAGGTGAGCAGTTCTTC
TRBD2	TRBV12-3/TRBV12-4	TRBJ2-1	CASRNRGDEQFF	TGTGCCAGCAGAAATCGGGGGGATGAGCAGTTCTTC
TRBD2	TRBV10-1	TRBJ2-2	CASSVSGAGELFF	TGCGCCAGCAGTGTGAGCGGGGCCGGGGAGCTGTTTTTT
NA	TRBV7-6	TRBJ2-1	CASSLGATSYNEQFF	TGTGCCAGCAGCTTAGGGGCAACATCCTACAATGAGCAGTTCTTC
TRBD1	TRBV5-4	TRBJ2-2	CASSLGQDTGELFF	TGTGCCAGCAGTCTTGGACAGGACACCGGGGAGCTGTTTTTT
TRBD1	TRBV5-1	TRBJ2-2	CASSSSTGVGTGELFF	TGCGCCAGCAGTTCATCCACAGGGGTGGGCACCGGGGAGCTGTTTTTT
TRBD1	TRBV5-1	TRBJ1-1	CASRRDRANTEAFF	TGCGCCAGCAGGAGGGACAGGGCGAACACTGAAGCTTTCTTT
TRBD2	TRBV4-3	TRBJ2-3	CASSQRTSGGTDTQYF	TGCGCCAGCAGCCAACGGACTAGCGGGGGCACAGATACGCAGTATTTT
NA	TRBV11-2	TRBJ1-1	CASSLGGLTEAFF	TGTGCCAGCAGCTTGGGGGGATTGACTGAAGCTTTCTTT